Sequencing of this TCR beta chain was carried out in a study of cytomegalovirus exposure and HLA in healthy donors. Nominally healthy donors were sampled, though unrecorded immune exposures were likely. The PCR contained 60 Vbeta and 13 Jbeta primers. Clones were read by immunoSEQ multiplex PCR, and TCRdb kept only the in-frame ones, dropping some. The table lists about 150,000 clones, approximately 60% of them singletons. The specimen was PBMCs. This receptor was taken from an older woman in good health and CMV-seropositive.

This CDR3 reads CASKTGRETQYF. The CDR3 region has the DNA TGTGCCAGCAAGACAGGGAGGGAGACCCAGTACTTC. This sequence joins TRBV2 and TRBJ2-5; D may be TRBD1 (7 bases). This CDR3 has 12 amino acids. V dropped 7 bases and J dropped 5 bases, with 11 bases sitting between them. Germline CDR1 is SNHLY and CDR2 is FYNNEI.